The 20 T cell receptor beta chains in this list originate from one sample, sequenced in a study of T cell responses to AZD1222 COVID-19 vaccine (dated by TCRdb to the early 2020s). Interpreted using the paper, the time point label stands for: baseline before first vaccination. Reading the label with the study, this specimen's treatment or condition is: meningococcal conjugate vaccine given as trial control. The library was built by means of the immunoSEQ multiplex PCR assay. TCRdb holds this immuneACCESS table with in-frame rearrangements only. Some clones are missing; in checked studies, unresolved V genes explain under half, and the rest has no known cause. The sample profile shows 150,000 to 180,000 clones; roughly 90% of them were found once. The leading ten clones occupy about 5.5% of the sample. The sample consisted of peripheral blood, taken on day 0 of MenACWY control vaccination. The receptors derive from an adult in good health.

The chain couples TRBV6-5 to TRBJ1-1, with 7 bases lining up with TRBD1. The CDR3 length is 15 residues. CDR1 and CDR2 (germline): MNHEY, SVGAGI. V was pared by 6 bases and J by 2 bases, with 9 bases of the junction left unmatched. CDR3 in DNA: TGTGCCAGCAGCTCTGGGACAGTTGGAAACACTGAAGCTTTCTTT. Translation gives CASSSGTVGNTEAFF.

The chain is built from TRBV18 and TRBJ2-1; D may be TRBD2 (5 bases). CDR3 length equals 16 residues. With 1 base removed from V and 0 bases from J, the gap between germline ends came to 10 bases. CDR1 is KGHSH, CDR2 LQKENI, per germline. The CDR3 reads CASSPRGVNSYNEQFF. The CDR3 nucleotides read TGTGCCAGCTCACCACGGGGAGTCAACTCCTACAATGAGCAGTTCTTC.

In DNA, the CDR3 is TGTGCCATCAGTCCTGCGACAGGGCAAACTTATAATTCACCCCTCCACTTT. Protein sequence: CAISPATGQTYNSPLHF. The V call is TRBV10-3, the J call TRBJ1-6, with 7 positions matching TRBD1. The CDR3 runs to 17 residues. CDR1 ENHRY and CDR2 SYGVKD come from the germline V gene. After removal of 5 bases from V and 4 bases from J, the junction contained 11 bases not matched to a gene.

This clone has a single count. J is TRBJ1-6 and V is TRBV5-4; tentative D call: TRBD1 (6 bases). The CDR3 covers 14 residues. From germline, CDR1 is SGHNT and CDR2 YYREEE (reference sequence). Trimming removed 0 bases from V and 13 bases from J, with 14 bases in between. The CDR3 DNA sequence: TGTGCCAGCAGCTTGGTGGGGGCCGCTTCGCCCCTCCACTTT. Amino acid sequence: CASSLVGAASPLHF.

The chain combines TRBV4-1 with TRBJ2-5; perhaps TRBD1 as D (6 bases). This CDR3 spans 14 amino acids. The V gene lost 6 bases and the J gene lost 1 base, with 12 bases spanning the gap. Looked up from germline, CDR1 is MGHRA and CDR2 is YSYEKL. The CDR3 loop reads CASRLTGTQETQYF. CDR3 coding DNA: TGCGCCAGCAGACTAACAGGGACCCAAGAGACCCAGTACTTC.

The chain is built from TRBV24-1 and TRBJ2-2, with D unresolved. The germline V gene encodes CDR1 KGHDR and CDR2 SFDVKD. The CDR3 length is 15 residues. V lost 1 base to trimming and J lost 1 base, with 6 bases between them. This CDR3 reads CATSDFTGNTGELFF. The CDR3, as DNA: TGTGCCACCAGTGATTTCACCGGGAACACCGGGGAGCTGTTTTTT.

This chain uses TRBV6-5 with TRBJ2-2; D is tentatively TRBD1 or TRBD2 (6 bases each). The V end was cut by 10 bases, the J end by 4 bases, with 10 bases between. The CDR3 sequence is 12 residues long. The germline V gene encodes CDR1 MNHEY and CDR2 SVGAGI. The CDR3 loop reads CANRGPTGELFF. CDR3 in DNA: TGTGCCAATCGGGGGCCCACCGGGGAGCTGTTTTTT.

This chain connects TRBV5-1 to TRBJ2-4; D gene uncertain. Germline V lookup: CDR1 SGHRS, CDR2 YFSETQ. The CDR3 loop spans 14 amino acids. Trimming took 2 bases from V and 5 from J, leaving 11 bases between them. CDR3 bases: TGCGCCAGCAGCTTATTGGGTAGGGAAAACATTCAGTACTTC. Protein product: CASSLLGRENIQYF.

The sample holds one count of this clone. The rearrangement links TRBV27 to TRBJ1-5; 8 bases match TRBD1. The V gene end was trimmed by 6 bases and the J gene end by 2 bases; junction bases not matched to a gene: 3. Germline values: CDR1 MNHEY, CDR2 SMNVEV (reference sequence). The CDR3 length is 14 residues. In DNA form, the CDR3 reads TGTGCCAGCAGCCAGGACAGGGGCAATCAGCCCCAGCATTTT. It codes for CASSQDRGNQPQHF.

V and J are TRBV28 and TRBJ2-7; D is perhaps TRBD2 (5 bases). Germline CDR1 MDHEN, CDR2 SYDVKM. The CDR3 consists of 15 residues. The germline V and J ends were trimmed by 5 bases and 2 bases, with 16 bases remaining between them. The CDR3 region is CASSLLGSAAYEQYV. In DNA form, the CDR3 reads TGTGCCAGCAGTCTACTGGGGTCAGCGGCCTACGAGCAGTACGTC.

The gene calls are TRBV5-1 and TRBJ2-1; D might be TRBD1 (6 bases). V gave up 4 bases and J gave up 4 bases, with 12 bases separating them. The CDR3 is 14 residues long. Germline-derived CDR1 and CDR2 are SGHRS and YFSETQ. The CDR3 here is CASSGGTGYNEQFF. The CDR3 bases are TGCGCCAGCAGCGGGGGCACAGGTTACAATGAGCAGTTCTTC. The full variable domain, in which reference TRBV5-1 and TRBJ2-1 provide the parts outside the CDR3, is KAGVTQTPRYLIKTRGQQVTLSCSPISGHRSVSWYQQTPGQGLQFLFEYFSETQRNKGNFPGRFSGRQFSNSRSEMNVSTLELGDSALYLCASSGGTGYNEQFFGPGTRLTVL.

The chain recombines TRBV28 with TRBJ2-1; no definite D call. Trimming pared 3 bases from V and 8 bases from J, leaving 17 bases between. The CDR3 runs 15 residues. Germline V gene sequence: CDR1 MDHEN, CDR2 SYDVKM. The CDR3 loop reads CASSFSRLPADEQFF. The CDR3 DNA follows: TGTGCCAGCAGTTTTTCCAGACTCCCGGCGGATGAGCAGTTCTTC. The full variable domain, completed using reference TRBV28 and TRBJ2-1, is DVKVTQSSRYLVKRTGEKVFLECVQDMDHENMFWYRQDPGLGLRLIYFSYDVKMKEKGDIPEGYSVSREKKERFSLILESASTNQTSMYLCASSFSRLPADEQFFGPGTRLTVL.

This chain uses TRBV30 with TRBJ1-2; a weak D match, TRBD1 (5 bases). CDR1 and CDR2 from the germline V gene are GTSNPN and SVGIG (reference sequence). Trimming removed 5 bases from V and 4 bases from J, with 14 bases in between. This CDR3 comprises 13 residues. CDR3 DNA sequence: TGTGCCTGGTCCCGGGGGACGGTCTATGGCTACACCTTC. It specifies CAWSRGTVYGYTF.

The rearrangement uses TRBV5-6 and TRBJ2-3, with D maybe TRBD2 (6 bases). Trimming cost V 0 bases and J 2 bases, with 13 bases left between them. Germline V CDR1 and CDR2: SGHDT, YYEEEE. This CDR3 comprises 16 residues. In DNA form, the CDR3 reads TGTGCCAGCAGCTTGGCAGTATCGGGAGCCACAGATACGCAGTATTTT. Its protein product is CASSLAVSGATDTQYF.

The chain joins TRBV28 to TRBJ1-4, with D possibly being TRBD1 (5 bases). V lost 4 bases and J 7 bases, leaving 16 bases between the germline ends. This CDR3 comprises 15 residues. Germline V gene data show CDR1 as MDHEN and CDR2 as SYDVKM. The CDR3 region has the DNA TGTGCCAGCAGTTCCCCCGCCCGGGGGTCTGAAAAACTGTTTTTT. Its translation is CASSSPARGSEKLFF.

This clone is a singleton in its sample. The chain carries TRBV11-3 and TRBJ1-2, with 9 bases identical to TRBD1. The CDR3 is 14 amino acids. Trimming cost V 5 bases and J 7 bases; bases outside gene matches: 8. The germline V gene has CDR1 SGHNT and CDR2 YENEEA. CDR3 protein: CASSSTGGASGYTF. In nucleotides, the CDR3 is TGTGCCAGCAGCAGCACAGGGGGCGCGTCTGGCTACACCTTC. The entire variable domain, with the rest obtained from reference TRBV11-3 and TRBJ1-2, is as follows: EAGVVQSPRYKIIEKKQPVAFWCNPISGHNTLYWYLQNLGQGPELLIRYENEEAVDDSQLPKDRFSAERLKGVDSTLKIQPAELGDSAVYLCASSSTGGASGYTFGSGTRLTVV.

This chain uses TRBV25-1 with TRBJ2-1; TRBD1 is a possible D gene (6 bases). Germline CDR1 is MGHDK and CDR2 is SYGVNS. V was trimmed by 7 bases and J by 7 bases, leaving 23 bases between them. The CDR3 is made up of 16 amino acids. Written as DNA, the CDR3 is TGTGCCAGCACCCCCACACGGGGACATATCGGGAATGAGCAGTTCTTC. Amino acids: CASTPTRGHIGNEQFF. Full variable domain (remainder filled in from reference TRBV25-1 and TRBJ2-1): EADIYQTPRYLVIGTGKKITLECSQTMGHDKMYWYQQDPGMELHLIHYSYGVNSTEKGDLSSESTVSRIRTEHFPLTLESARPSHTSQYLCASTPTRGHIGNEQFFGPGTRLTVL.

This chain links TRBV27 with TRBJ1-5, with D perhaps TRBD1 (5 bases). Germline assignment: CDR1 MNHEY and CDR2 SMNVEV (reference sequence). There are 14 residues in the CDR3. The V end lost 1 base, the J end lost 5 bases, and 9 bases lay between the germline ends. In DNA, the CDR3 is TGTGCCAGCAGTTTATTGGGGGGGGATCAGCCCCAGCATTTT. This translates into CASSLLGGDQPQHF.

The chain uses TRBV3-1 (or the pseudogene TRBV3-2) and TRBJ2-3; 8 bases align to TRBD2. With V trimmed by 4 bases and J by 0 bases, 3 bases remained unmatched. Germline V gene sequence: CDR1 LGHDT, CDR2 YNNKEL (reference sequence). The CDR3 spans 15 residues. In DNA form, the CDR3 reads TGTGCCAGCAGCCTTAGCGGGGCTAGCACAGATACGCAGTATTTT. This codes for CASSLSGASTDTQYF.

The CDR3 DNA reads TGCGCCAGCAGCGCGGACAGGGCGAATGGCTACACCTTC. Translating it yields CASSADRANGYTF. The rearrangement uses TRBV4-3 and TRBJ1-2, with 8 bases fitting TRBD1. Germline-derived CDR1 and CDR2 are LGHNA and YSLEER. The CDR3 runs 13 residues. With 5 bases clipped from V and 6 bases from J, the junction kept 5 bases outside the gene matches.